This T cell receptor beta chain was obtained from a study of T-cell memory formation after mild COVID-19. Between the trimmed V and J ends, which lost 6 bases and 6 bases, there was a span of 10 bases. In germline, CDR1 is SGHTA, CDR2 FQGTGA. This CDR3 comprises 12 residues. This clonotype occurred many times. TCRdb recomputed calls from the 5' RACE reads with MiXCR, one row per CDR3 protein. The sample holds about 470,000 distinct CDR3 sequences, roughly 25% seen once. The chain combines TRBV7-3 with TRBJ2-3; D not resolved. Sequenced input: PBMCs or a T cell subset sorted from them (not recorded which). The clonotype originates from an adult woman who had mild COVID-19 (a few samples of this study predate the infection). Cell type and time point are not known. The CDR3 region is CASSYSRDTQYF. Written as DNA, the CDR3 is TGTGCCAGCAGTTATAGCCGGGATACGCAGTATTTT.